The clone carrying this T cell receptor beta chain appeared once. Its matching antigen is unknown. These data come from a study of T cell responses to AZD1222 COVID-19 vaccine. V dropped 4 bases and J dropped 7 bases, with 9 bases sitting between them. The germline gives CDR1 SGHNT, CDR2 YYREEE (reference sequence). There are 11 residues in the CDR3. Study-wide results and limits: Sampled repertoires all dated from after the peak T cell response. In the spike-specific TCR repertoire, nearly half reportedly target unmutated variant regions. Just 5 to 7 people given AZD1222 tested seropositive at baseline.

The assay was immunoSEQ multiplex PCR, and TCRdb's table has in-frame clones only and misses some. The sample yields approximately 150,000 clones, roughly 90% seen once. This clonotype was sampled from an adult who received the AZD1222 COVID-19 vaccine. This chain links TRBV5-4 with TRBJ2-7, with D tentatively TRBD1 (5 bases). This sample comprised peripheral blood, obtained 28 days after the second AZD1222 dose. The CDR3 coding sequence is TGTGCCAGCAGCGACAGAATTGAGCAGTACTTC. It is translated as CASSDRIEQYF.